This T cell receptor (beta chain) was obtained from a study of cytomegalovirus exposure and HLA in healthy donors. Findings and limits, study-wide: Reports credit the classifier with highly specific, highly sensitive diagnosis of cytomegalovirus status. A previous analysis found most TCR beta V segments productive roughly 87% or roughly 30% of the time. Confirmation in vitro established that three CMV-associated chains were specific for CMV antigens.

Per germline, CDR1 MNHEY and CDR2 SVGAGI. V was clipped by 6 bases and J by 4 bases, with 13 bases between them. The CDR3 is made up of 13 amino acids. Notes on this clone: Its matching antigen is unknown.

Nominal health characterized the donors when sampled, though unrecorded immune exposures were likely. PCR primers comprised 60 Vbeta and 13 Jbeta primers. Data came from immunoSEQ multiplex PCR; TCRdb stores just in-frame clones and leaves some out. Among roughly 200,000 clones listed, around four fifths were seen once. The sample consisted of PBMCs. The TCR was taken from a man aged 40-50 years in good health and CMV-seropositive. The chain carries TRBV6-5 and TRBJ2-7; D perhaps matches TRBD1 (6 bases). CDR3 nucleotide sequence: TGTGCCAGCAGGCCGGACAGAAGATACGAGCAGTACTTC. The encoded protein is CASRPDRRYEQYF.